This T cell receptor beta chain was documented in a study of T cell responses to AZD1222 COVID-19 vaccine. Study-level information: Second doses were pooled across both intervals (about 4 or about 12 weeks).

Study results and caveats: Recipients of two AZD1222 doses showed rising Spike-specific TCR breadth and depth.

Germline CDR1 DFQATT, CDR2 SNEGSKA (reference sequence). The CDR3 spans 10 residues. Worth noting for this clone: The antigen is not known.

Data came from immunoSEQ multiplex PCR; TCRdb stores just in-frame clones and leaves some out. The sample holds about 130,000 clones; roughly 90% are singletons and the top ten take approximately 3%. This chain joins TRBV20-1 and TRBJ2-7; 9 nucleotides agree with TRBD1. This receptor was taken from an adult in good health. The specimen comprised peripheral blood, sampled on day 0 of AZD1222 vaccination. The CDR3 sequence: CRTGGYEQYF. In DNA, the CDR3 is TGCAGGACAGGGGGATACGAGCAGTACTTC.